One sample yielded the 27 T cell receptor beta chains listed below, sequenced in a study of blood T cells in healthy people across ages. A second PCR, run for roughly 6 to 11 cycles, used a sample-barcoded 5' primer plus a J-beta primer mix. Each CDR3 protein is one row after TCRdb ran MiXCR on the 5' RACE reads. Of nearly 1 million distinct CDR3 sequences detected, around 54% appear once; the ten largest clones hold around 21%. Sequencing was carried out using blood. All receptors come from a woman aged 55-70 years in good health.

The chain has TRBV29-1 and TRBJ2-3; possible D gene TRBD1, 5 bases. Per germline, CDR1 SQVTM and CDR2 ANQGSEA. Trimming stripped 6 bases from V and 3 bases from J, with 19 bases between. The CDR3 spans 15 residues. CDR3 region: CSVDGAGIGTDTQYF. CDR3 DNA sequence: TGCAGCGTAGATGGGGCAGGGATAGGTACAGATACGCAGTATTTT.

The chain uses TRBV7-2 and TRBJ2-3; 15 nucleotides match TRBD2. Germline V gives CDR1 SGHTA, CDR2 FQGNSA. This CDR3 is built from 19 residues. Germline trimming cut 4 bases from V and 5 bases from J; bases unmatched to any gene: 13. CDR3 amino acids: CASSSYSPGLAGGKDTQYF. CDR3 nucleotide sequence: TGTGCCAGCAGCTCCTACTCCCCCGGACTAGCGGGGGGGAAAGATACGCAGTATTTT.

The V and J genes are TRBV6-5 and TRBJ1-1; maybe TRBD1 (5 bases). The germline V gene has CDR1 MNHEY and CDR2 SVGAGI. V dropped 2 bases and J dropped 9 bases, with 10 bases sitting between them. The CDR3 contains 12 residues. The CDR3 DNA sequence: TGTGCCAGCAGTTACGGGGAGGGGAAAGCTTTCTTT. Amino acids: CASSYGEGKAFF.

This clonotype was seen a few times. The J gene is TRBJ2-7, the V gene TRBV6-5, with 7 bases lining up with TRBD1. CDR1 and CDR2 (germline): MNHEY, SVGAGI. The junction had 7 bases not matched to a gene; V was cut back by 2 bases and J by 3 bases. This CDR3 contains 15 residues. CDR3 DNA: TGTGCCAGCAGTTACGGCGGACAGGACAACTACGAGCAGTACTTC. Translating gives CASSYGGQDNYEQYF.

V and J are TRBV12-3 or TRBV12-4 and TRBJ2-1; D could derive from TRBD1 or TRBD2 (5 bases each). V was trimmed by 6 bases and J by 1 base, leaving 16 bases between them. The CDR3 has 16 residues. CDR3 in DNA: TGTGCCAGCAGGGATACCCTGGGGGTATCCTACAATGAGCAGTTCTTC. The encoded protein is CASRDTLGVSYNEQFF.

This clonotype was counted a few times. The chain carries TRBV12-3 or TRBV12-4 and TRBJ2-7; TRBD1 agrees at 10 bases. V gave up 6 bases and J gave up 0 bases; unmatched junction bases: 5. CDR3 length equals 15 residues. In nucleotides, the CDR3 is TGTGCCAGCAGGCGACAGGGGGCGAGCTCCTACGAGCAGTACTTC. Translating it yields CASRRQGASSYEQYF.

The genes are TRBV5-6 and TRBJ1-2; D perhaps matches TRBD1 (5 bases). CDR3 length: 14 residues. In germline, CDR1 is SGHDT, CDR2 YYEEEE. V was cut by 2 bases and J by 4 bases, with 12 bases left in between. The chain's CDR3 is CASSFGGAPYGYTF. The DNA for the CDR3 is TGTGCCAGCAGCTTTGGAGGGGCCCCCTATGGCTACACCTTC.

This chain connects TRBV5-5 to TRBJ2-3, with 8 bases identical to TRBD2. The V segment lost 2 bases and the J segment 1 base; nucleotides outside the gene matches: 3. Germline CDR1 SGHKS, CDR2 YYEKEE (reference sequence). The CDR3 has 15 residues. CDR3 DNA sequence: TGTGCCAGCAGCTTTCTGACTAGCGGCACAGATACGCAGTATTTT. It specifies CASSFLTSGTDTQYF.

The chain joins TRBV29-1 to TRBJ1-6; D uncertain. V lost 4 bases and J lost 6, with 7 bases in between. Germline V CDR1 and CDR2: SQVTM, ANQGSEA. This CDR3 has 12 amino acids. Here the CDR3 reads CSVGQINSPLHF. In nucleotides, the CDR3 is TGCAGCGTTGGGCAGATTAATTCACCCCTCCACTTT.

With regard to this clonotype: An end of the junction does not agree with germline; a read error may underlie this. The chain is built from TRBV7-9 and TRBJ2-6; D not resolved. CDR3 size: 16 residues. Germline V gene lookup returns CDR1 SEHNR and CDR2 FQNEAQ (reference sequence). In nucleotides, the CDR3 is TGTACCAGCAGCTCGCCAATCGGGTCTGGGGCCAACGTCCTGACTTTC. Residues: CTSSSPIGSGANVLTF. Full variable domain (rest looked up from reference TRBV7-9 and TRBJ2-6): DTGVSQNPRHKITKRGQNVTFRCDPISEHNRLYWYRQTLGQGPEFLTYFQNEAQLEKSRLLSDRFSAERPKGSFSTLEIQRTEQGDSAMYLCTSSSPIGSGANVLTFGAGSRLTVL.

The chain combines TRBV20-1 with TRBJ1-2; 7 nucleotides match TRBD1. Per germline, CDR1 DFQATT and CDR2 SNEGSKA (reference sequence). CDR3 length equals 14 residues. With 7 bases clipped from V and 2 bases from J, the junction kept 10 bases outside the gene matches. The CDR3 spells CSVLTAGGNYGYTF. DNA for the CDR3: TGCAGTGTCTTAACCGCAGGGGGAAACTATGGCTACACCTTC.

The chain recombines TRBV5-1 with TRBJ2-3; D is perhaps TRBD1 or TRBD2 (5 bases each). From germline, CDR1 is SGHRS and CDR2 YFSETQ. Between the trimmed V and J ends, which lost 0 bases and 2 bases, there was a span of 13 bases. The CDR3 consists of 16 residues. As DNA, the CDR3 is TGCGCCAGCAGCTTGGGGGGGAACGTGGTCACAGATACGCAGTATTTT. Translation: CASSLGGNVVTDTQYF.

In this sample, this clonotype turned up a few times. The chain recombines TRBV4-1 with TRBJ2-2; D unresolved. The germline gives CDR1 MGHRA, CDR2 YSYEKL. The CDR3 sequence is 12 residues long. Trimming pared 7 bases from V and 0 bases from J, leaving 3 bases between. Here the CDR3 reads CASNSNTGELFF. For the CDR3, the DNA is TGCGCCAGCAACTCGAACACCGGGGAGCTGTTTTTT.

This clonotype was recorded a few times. The chain combines TRBV7-8 with TRBJ2-1; 8 positions match TRBD2. This CDR3 is built from 15 residues. After removal of 0 bases from V and 2 bases from J, the junction contained 0 bases not matched to a gene. CDR1 SGHVS and CDR2 FQNEAQ come from the germline V gene. CDR3 loop: CASSLAAGAYNEQFF. For the CDR3, the DNA is TGTGCCAGCAGCTTAGCAGCGGGAGCCTACAATGAGCAGTTCTTC.

V gene TRBV4-3 combines with J gene TRBJ2-5, with D tentatively TRBD2 (5 bases). The DNA end is a closer match to TRBJ2-4, so the J assignment may be wrong. CDR1 is LGHNA, CDR2 YSLEER, per germline. This CDR3 spans 16 amino acids. CDR3 sequence reads: CASSQEGYGVENIQYF. The CDR3 DNA reads TGCGCCAGCAGCCAAGAGGGTTACGGGGTCGAAAACATTCAGTACTTC.

The V call is TRBV10-3, the J call TRBJ2-3; 14 nucleotides match TRBD2. J lost 5 bases, V lost 6 bases, and 7 bases had no gene match. Germline values: CDR1 ENHRY, CDR2 SYGVKD. The CDR3 covers 16 residues. CDR3 protein: CAISRGLAGGVDTQYF. The CDR3 nucleotides are TGTGCCATCAGCCGAGGACTAGCGGGAGGAGTAGATACGCAGTATTTT.

The chain carries TRBV28 and TRBJ1-5, with 7 bases aligning to TRBD1. Germline assignment: CDR1 MDHEN and CDR2 SYDVKM. The CDR3 length is 16 residues. V lost 3 bases and J lost 5; bases outside the gene matches: 10. Here the CDR3 DNA reads TGTGCCAGCAGTTTCCAGGGGGTCCGCCCGTATCAGCCCCAGCATTTT. This sequence encodes CASSFQGVRPYQPQHF.

J is TRBJ2-1 and V is TRBV4-3; no clear D. This CDR3 comprises 12 residues. CDR1 and CDR2 from the germline V gene are LGHNA and YSLEER. The V end lost 3 bases, the J end lost 10 bases, and 10 bases lay between the germline ends. Here the CDR3 reads CASSHQDGEQFF. The CDR3 coding sequence is TGCGCCAGCAGCCACCAGGATGGGGAGCAGTTCTTC.

Worth noting for this clonotype: A clone one base away is much larger, so this may be a read error. The V and J genes are TRBV29-1 and TRBJ1-4; TRBD1 is a possible D gene (6 bases). Looked up from germline, CDR1 is SQVTM and CDR2 is ANQGSEA. This CDR3 spans 13 amino acids. Trimming removed 8 bases at V and 1 base at J, with 11 bases between. The CDR3 DNA is TGCAGCATAGCAGGGGAAACTAATGAAAAACTGTTTTTT. It is translated as CSIAGETNEKLFF.

Concerning this clonotype: A much larger clonotype is one base distant, so this may be a read error. V is TRBV3-1 and J is TRBJ2-3, with D hard to call. Germline V gene data show CDR1 as LGHDT and CDR2 as YNNKEL (reference sequence). V was clipped by 0 bases and J by 0 bases, with 16 bases between them. This CDR3 has 18 residues. CDR3 DNA: TGTGCCAGCAGCCAAGATCGCGGCAACACTACTAGCACAGATACGCAGTATTTT. This gives the protein CASSQDRGNTTSTDTQYF.

This clonotype was observed once. The germline gene is not matched at one end of the junction; a read error may be the cause. This rearrangement joins TRBV7-9 to TRBJ2-1, with D possibly matching TRBD1 (5 bases). Germline V gene data show CDR1 as SEHNR and CDR2 as FQNEAQ (reference sequence). This CDR3 is 11 amino acids long. The CDR3 reads CAISLGVEQFF. CDR3 DNA: TGTGCCATCAGCTTAGGGGTCGAGCAGTTCTTC.

The rearrangement links TRBV28 to TRBJ2-2, with TRBD1 identical over 9 bases. V was clipped by 4 bases and J by 4 bases; unmatched bases: 4. Germline CDR1 reads MDHEN; CDR2 reads SYDVKM. This CDR3 is 15 amino acids long. The CDR3 protein is CASSSDRGVTGELFF. CDR3 DNA: TGTGCCAGCAGTTCGGACAGGGGTGTCACCGGGGAGCTGTTTTTT.

This clonotype was picked up a small number of times. The chain couples TRBV6-2 or TRBV6-3 to TRBJ1-1; a possible D gene is TRBD1 (6 bases). The CDR3 length is 12 residues. The germline V gene encodes CDR1 MNHEY and CDR2 SVGEGT. Trimming left V 5 bases short and J 5 bases short, with 9 bases between. As DNA, the CDR3 is TGTGCCAGCAGTGGACAGCTAACTGAAGCTTTCTTT. Its translation: CASSGQLTEAFF.

The rearrangement links TRBV7-9 to TRBJ1-6; TRBD1 aligns across 9 bases. This CDR3 comprises 14 residues. V lost 11 bases and J lost 10; bases outside the gene matches: 12. Germline values: CDR1 SEHNR, CDR2 FQNEAQ (reference sequence). The DNA for the CDR3 is TGTGCCTTAGAACGCGGGACAGGGAACTCACCCCTCCACTTT. This codes for CALERGTGNSPLHF.

This clonotype was counted between two and nine times. The V gene is TRBV28, the J gene TRBJ2-5; tentatively, D is TRBD1 (5 bases). V was cut by 6 bases and J by 1 base, with 12 bases left in between. The CDR3 is 14 amino acids. The germline V gene encodes CDR1 MDHEN and CDR2 SYDVKM. This chain's CDR3 is CASRNRQIQETQYF. CDR3 nucleotides: TGTGCCAGCAGAAACAGACAGATCCAAGAGACCCAGTACTTC.

This sequence joins TRBV12-3 or TRBV12-4 and TRBJ2-2, with D possibly TRBD2 on 6 matching bases. CDR3 size: 16 residues. V lost 8 bases to trimming and J lost 1 base, with 17 bases between them. The CDR3 nucleotides are TGTGCCAGCGCACCCTCATCGCGGGAGAACACCGGGGAGCTGTTTTTT. It yields the protein CASAPSSRENTGELFF.

This clonotype was seen a handful of times. For the CDR3, the DNA is TGTGCCAGCAGCTTACCGTACGGGAGGCAGGAGTCGGGAGAGACCCAGTACTTC. Translating it yields CASSLPYGRQESGETQYF. This chain joins TRBV7-9 and TRBJ2-5; 7 bases are shared with TRBD2. This CDR3 is built from 18 residues. Germline V gene data show CDR1 as SEHNR and CDR2 as FQNEAQ (reference sequence). Germline trimming cut 2 bases from V and 4 bases from J; bases unmatched to any gene: 16.